Each of the 32 T cell receptor beta chains below was sequenced from the same sample in a study of response to subunit inactivated influenza vaccine (dated by TCRdb to 2017 to 2018). The library came from RT-PCR. Sequencing took place on an Illumina HiSeq 2500. TCRdb reworked the public reads: Q25 trimming with fastp, MiXCR clone assembly, productive beta chains retained. Rows with a matching CDR3 protein are joined into one entry that keeps the most common DNA and genes. For this sample there are about 310,000 distinct CDR3 sequences; less than 25% appear just once. Roughly 10% of the sample rests with the top ten. Material: PBMCs from blood, obtained about 20 months after vaccination. Receptors were obtained from a man between 50 and 75 years old who received an inactivated influenza vaccine. Donor details come from another sample of the same person, matched by shared clones.

This clonotype was counted a few times. The chain links TRBV6-5 to TRBJ2-1; D is perhaps TRBD2 (6 bases). This CDR3 has 11 amino acids. CDR1 is MNHEY, CDR2 SVGAGI, per germline. Trimming stripped 6 bases from V and 14 bases from J, with 14 bases between. The CDR3 region has the DNA TGTGCCAGCAGCAGACTAGAGGTGGAGTTCTTC. This encodes CASSRLEVEFF.

This chain links TRBV20-1 with TRBJ2-7, with 12 bases lining up with TRBD2. CDR1 is DFQATT, CDR2 SNEGSKA, per germline (reference sequence). This CDR3 has 17 amino acids. Germline trimming cut 4 bases from V and 0 bases from J; bases unmatched to any gene: 10. This CDR3 reads CSATSGTSGRLSYEQYF. CDR3 DNA: TGCAGTGCTACCTCCGGGACTAGCGGGCGCCTCTCCTACGAGCAGTACTTC.

This clonotype was detected only a few times. The chain uses TRBV6-1 and TRBJ1-2; D is unclear. The V and J ends lost 4 bases and 5 bases respectively, with 11 bases between them. This CDR3 region has 13 residues. The germline gives CDR1 MNHNS, CDR2 SASEGT. The CDR3 nucleotides are TGTGCCAGCAGTGCCGGGAGCCAATATGGCTACACCTTC. This translates into CASSAGSQYGYTF.

This clonotype came up a few times. Germline is not matched at one junction end, which may reflect a read error. The chain couples TRBV10-3 to TRBJ2-5, with 9 nucleotides matching TRBD1. The CDR3 has 14 amino acids. The germline V gene encodes CDR1 ENHRY and CDR2 SYGVKD. The CDR3 spells CTISAGTGKETQYF. The CDR3, as DNA: TGTACCATCAGTGCCGGGACAGGGAAAGAGACCCAGTACTTC.

In this sample, this clonotype turned up a few times. This chain links TRBV4-3 with TRBJ2-2, with D possibly being TRBD1 (5 bases). Germline CDR1 is LGHNA and CDR2 is YSLEER. V gave up 0 bases and J gave up 4 bases, with 6 bases separating them. The CDR3 is 14 amino acids. In nucleotides, the CDR3 is TGCGCCAGCAGCCAAGAAGGGGTCACCGGGGAGCTGTTTTTT. As protein: CASSQEGVTGELFF.

The genes are TRBV27 and TRBJ2-1; a weak D match, TRBD1 (6 bases). This CDR3 contains 14 residues. Between the trimmed V and J ends, which lost 6 bases and 8 bases, there was a span of 17 bases. From germline, CDR1 is MNHEY and CDR2 SMNVEV (reference sequence). The CDR3 nucleotides read TGTGCCAGCAGCGGACCCCGACAGGTACATGAGCAGTTCTTC. This encodes CASSGPRQVHEQFF.

The rearrangement joins TRBV20-1 to TRBJ1-6; no firm D call. The CDR3 loop spans 13 amino acids. V was shortened by 1 base and J by 8 bases, with 9 bases between the two germline ends. The germline V gene has CDR1 DFQATT and CDR2 SNEGSKA (reference sequence). The CDR3 coding sequence is TGCAGTGCTAGAGCACAGTTGGATTCACCCCTCCACTTT. This translates into CSARAQLDSPLHF.

CDR3 in DNA: TGTGCCAGCAGTGACCCGTCCGGGACTAGCTTGTACGAGCAGTACTTC. This translates into CASSDPSGTSLYEQYF. The V gene is TRBV6-1, the J gene TRBJ2-7; 9 nucleotides agree with TRBD2. V shed 3 bases, J shed 4 bases, and the junction held 10 bases outside the gene matches. Germline V CDR1 and CDR2: MNHNS, SASEGT. The CDR3 is made up of 16 amino acids.

This sequence joins TRBV30 and TRBJ1-5; D perhaps matches TRBD1 (5 bases). This CDR3 contains 15 residues. In germline, CDR1 is GTSNPN, CDR2 SVGIG (reference sequence). The V end was cut by 2 bases, the J end by 4 bases, with 15 bases between. CDR3 region: CAWSPEGLFNQPQHF. The CDR3 DNA reads TGTGCCTGGAGTCCAGAGGGACTTTTTAATCAGCCCCAGCATTTT.

A word on this clonotype: The junction does not match germline at one end; this may be a read error. This chain connects TRBV5-1 to TRBJ1-6; maybe TRBD1 (6 bases). The CDR3 runs to 15 residues. CDR1 and CDR2 from the germline V gene are SGHRS and YFSETQ. Written as DNA, the CDR3 is TGCGCCAGCAGCTTGGAGGCAGGGGTTAGTTCAACCCTCCACTTT. Translated: CASSLEAGVSSTLHF.

The chain combines TRBV5-5 with TRBJ2-7; D possibly corresponds to TRBD1 (6 bases). CDR1 and CDR2 from the germline V gene are SGHKS and YYEKEE (reference sequence). Trimming stripped 3 bases from V and 1 base from J, with 14 bases between. The CDR3 is made up of 15 amino acids. In DNA, the CDR3 is TGTGCCAGCAGCTGGGCCGGGACACTATCCTACGAGCAGTACTTC. It encodes CASSWAGTLSYEQYF.

This clonotype occurred many times. The V and J genes are TRBV12-3 or TRBV12-4 and TRBJ1-5; tentatively, D is TRBD1 (5 bases). This CDR3 has 12 amino acids. V was pared by 6 bases and J by 9 bases, with 12 bases between. CDR3 sequence reads: CASSLGPRPQHF. CDR3 DNA: TGTGCCAGCAGCCTGGGGCCGCGGCCCCAGCATTTT.

This clonotype appeared a few times. The rearrangement joins TRBV3-1 to TRBJ2-7; D unclear. The V end was cut by 1 base, the J end by 7 bases, with 5 bases between. The CDR3 sequence is 11 residues long. Per germline, CDR1 LGHDT and CDR2 YNNKEL (reference sequence). The CDR3 sequence is CASSQGGEQYF. CDR3 nucleotide sequence: TGTGCCAGCAGCCAAGGCGGTGAGCAGTACTTC.

This clonotype was observed a handful of times. One end of the junction varies from germline; a read error may be responsible. This sequence joins TRBV7-8 and TRBJ1-4; possibly TRBD1 for D (6 bases). From germline, CDR1 is SGHVS and CDR2 FQNEAQ. The CDR3 spans 16 residues. In DNA form, the CDR3 reads TGTGCCAGCAGCTTAGCGCTACAGGGAACTAATGAAATACTGTTTTTT. It translates to CASSLALQGTNEILFF. The variable domain in full, with the rest retrieved from reference TRBV7-8 and TRBJ1-4, is GAGVSQSPRYKVAKRGQDVALRCDPISGHVSLFWYQQALGQGPEFLTYFQNEAQLDKSGLPSDRFFAERPEGSVSTLKIQRTQQEDSAVYLCASSLALQGTNEILFFGSGTQLSVL.

This chain connects TRBV9 to TRBJ2-3; a possible D gene is TRBD1 (5 bases). Germline lookup yields CDR1 SGDLS and CDR2 YYNGEE. V lost 2 bases and J 1 base, leaving 8 bases between the germline ends. The CDR3 contains 14 residues. The CDR3 loop reads CASSVAQGTDTQYF. CDR3 nucleotides: TGTGCCAGCAGCGTGGCACAGGGCACAGATACGCAGTATTTT.

This clonotype was seen more than once but under ten times. The CDR3 nucleotides are TGTGCCAGCAGCAAGGGACTAGACTACGAGCAGTACTTC. This gives the protein CASSKGLDYEQYF. The chain employs TRBV9 and TRBJ2-7, with 8 nucleotides matching TRBD2. The CDR3 covers 13 residues. J lost 3 bases, V lost 4 bases, and 3 bases had no gene match. Germline V lookup: CDR1 SGDLS, CDR2 YYNGEE.

J is TRBJ2-2 and V is TRBV11-3; 8 positions agree with TRBD1. The trim removed 4 bases at V and 5 bases at J, leaving 3 bases unmatched. Germline lookup yields CDR1 SGHNT and CDR2 YENEEA. The CDR3 is 14 residues long. This chain's CDR3 is CASSSRTGTGELFF. The CDR3 bases are TGTGCCAGCAGCTCCCGGACAGGGACCGGGGAGCTGTTTTTT.

The sample holds a few counts of this clonotype. V is TRBV7-9 and J is TRBJ1-4; possible D gene TRBD1, 5 bases. CDR1 is SEHNR, CDR2 FQNEAQ, per germline (reference sequence). V dropped 1 base and J dropped 5 bases, with 11 bases sitting between them. The CDR3 runs 15 residues. The CDR3 loop reads CASSLVTGYNEKLFF. The DNA for the CDR3 is TGTGCCAGCAGCTTAGTTACAGGATACAATGAAAAACTGTTTTTT.

The sample holds a few counts of this clonotype. The chain is built from TRBV4-1 and TRBJ2-1, with D tentatively TRBD1 or TRBD2 (5 bases each). Germline CDR1 is MGHRA and CDR2 is YSYEKL. The CDR3 length is 13 residues. The V end lost 0 bases, the J end lost 7 bases, and 7 bases lay between the germline ends. The CDR3 spells CASSQEWGNEQFF. DNA of the CDR3: TGCGCCAGCAGCCAAGAATGGGGGAATGAGCAGTTCTTC.

This clonotype was seen a handful of times. The chain has TRBV7-6 and TRBJ1-6, with a possible D match to TRBD1 (5 bases). Germline lookup yields CDR1 SGHVS and CDR2 FNYEAQ. The CDR3 consists of 15 residues. V was trimmed by 5 bases and J by 7 bases, leaving 15 bases between them. The CDR3 loop reads CASSPKVGPNSPLHF. As DNA, the CDR3 is TGTGCCAGCAGCCCAAAGGTGGGGCCAAATTCACCCCTCCACTTT.

The rearrangement links TRBV20-1 to TRBJ1-5, with D perhaps matching TRBD1 (5 bases). V was clipped by 0 bases and J by 9 bases, with 9 bases between them. This CDR3 is 12 amino acids long. CDR1 DFQATT and CDR2 SNEGSKA come from the germline V gene (reference sequence). The CDR3 loop reads CSARDREAPQHF. DNA for the CDR3: TGCAGTGCTAGAGACAGGGAGGCGCCCCAGCATTTT.

V usage is TRBV20-1 and J usage is TRBJ2-3; a possible D gene is TRBD2 (6 bases). This CDR3 has 16 amino acids. Germline CDR1 and CDR2: DFQATT and SNEGSKA (reference sequence). The ends were cut back, 6 bases at V and 4 bases at J, with 23 bases in the middle. The CDR3 region has the DNA TGCAGTGCCCCAGCGGGTCCAGGTTGGGGAGCAGATACGCAGTATTTT. This codes for CSAPAGPGWGADTQYF.

The chain couples TRBV12-3 or TRBV12-4 to TRBJ2-7; D not resolved. The CDR3 spans 13 residues. V dropped 1 base and J dropped 4 bases, with 8 bases sitting between them. This CDR3 reads CASSLGLWYEQYF. CDR3 sequence (DNA): TGTGCCAGCAGTTTAGGTCTATGGTACGAGCAGTACTTC.

About this clonotype: The junction differs from germline at one of its ends, possibly a read error. The chain links TRBV20-1 to TRBJ1-5, with D unclear. Germline CDR1 DFQATT, CDR2 SNEGSKA (reference sequence). The CDR3 is 12 residues long. The CDR3 nucleotides read TGCGGTGCCCGGGGTGCAAGTCAGCCCCAGCATTTT. As protein: CGARGASQPQHF.

The chain carries TRBV6-5 and TRBJ2-7, with D unresolved. This CDR3 spans 11 amino acids. The V gene lost 6 bases and the J gene lost 7 bases, with 10 bases spanning the gap. The germline gives CDR1 MNHEY, CDR2 SVGAGI. CDR3 coding DNA: TGTGCCAGCAGGGAAGGGCCTGAGCAGTACTTC. Translation: CASREGPEQYF.

This clonotype was seen only a few times. The chain is built from TRBV6-2 or TRBV6-3 and TRBJ2-2; the D is unclear. This CDR3 region has 14 residues. CDR1 and CDR2 from the germline V gene are MNHEY and SVGEGT. V shed 2 bases and J shed 3 bases, with 7 bases lying between them. The CDR3 DNA follows: TGTGCCAGCAGTTACGGGCCCCACACCGGGGAGCTGTTTTTT. Translating it yields CASSYGPHTGELFF.

This clonotype was observed a few times. The chain carries TRBV12-3 or TRBV12-4 and TRBJ1-4, with no clear D. Trimming left V 3 bases short and J 3 bases short, with 8 bases between. The CDR3 is 14 amino acids. The CDR3 here is CASSLYSSNEKLFF. The CDR3 DNA sequence: TGTGCCAGCAGTTTGTACAGTTCTAATGAAAAACTGTTTTTT.

The sample holds a few counts of this clonotype. This chain uses TRBV4-3 with TRBJ2-3, with D maybe TRBD2 (6 bases). V was shortened by 1 base and J by 2 bases, with 13 bases between the two germline ends. The germline V gene has CDR1 LGHNA and CDR2 YSLEER. CDR3 length equals 16 residues. The CDR3 DNA reads as TGCGCCAGCAGCCAAGGGATTAGCGGAAACACAGATACGCAGTATTTT. It specifies CASSQGISGNTDTQYF.

This clonotype was seen a few times. This sequence joins TRBV5-1 and TRBJ1-1; D is unresolved. This CDR3 contains 15 residues. Germline V gene data show CDR1 as SGHRS and CDR2 as YFSETQ. Trimming removed 0 bases at V and 1 base at J, with 10 bases between. The CDR3 DNA sequence: TGCGCCAGCAGCTTGGGTTCCCGCCAGAACACTGAAGCTTTCTTT. It specifies CASSLGSRQNTEAFF.

The chain carries TRBV29-1 and TRBJ2-5; D is perhaps TRBD1 (5 bases). Germline CDR1 and CDR2: SQVTM and ANQGSEA. V was cut by 4 bases and J by 0 bases, with 9 bases left in between. The length of the CDR3 is 13 residues. The CDR3 region has the DNA TGCAGCGTTGGGTGGGGCTACCAAGAGACCCAGTACTTC. The encoded protein is CSVGWGYQETQYF. Based on the CDR3 plus reference TRBV29-1 and TRBJ2-5, the full variable domain is SAVISQKPSRDICQRGTSLTIQCQVDSQVTMMFWYRQQPGQSLTLIATANQGSEATYESGFVIDKFPISRPNLTFSTLTVSNMSPEDSSIYLCSVGWGYQETQYFGPGTRLLVL.

CDR3 in DNA: TGTGCCAGCAGTTTCGACAGCTTCGTGGGGGAGAACACTGAAGCTTTCTTT. Translating it yields CASSFDSFVGENTEAFF. The genes are TRBV12-3 or TRBV12-4 and TRBJ1-1; possible D gene TRBD1, 5 bases. Trimming left V 3 bases short and J 1 base short, with 18 bases between. This CDR3 is built from 17 residues.

The chain couples TRBV7-9 to TRBJ1-3; D remains unclear. V shed 0 bases and J shed 5 bases, with 5 bases lying between them. Germline CDR1 SEHNR, CDR2 FQNEAQ (reference sequence). This CDR3 comprises 13 residues. The CDR3 loop reads CASSLAGRNTIYF. The DNA for the CDR3 is TGTGCCAGCAGCTTAGCGGGTCGAAACACCATATATTTT.